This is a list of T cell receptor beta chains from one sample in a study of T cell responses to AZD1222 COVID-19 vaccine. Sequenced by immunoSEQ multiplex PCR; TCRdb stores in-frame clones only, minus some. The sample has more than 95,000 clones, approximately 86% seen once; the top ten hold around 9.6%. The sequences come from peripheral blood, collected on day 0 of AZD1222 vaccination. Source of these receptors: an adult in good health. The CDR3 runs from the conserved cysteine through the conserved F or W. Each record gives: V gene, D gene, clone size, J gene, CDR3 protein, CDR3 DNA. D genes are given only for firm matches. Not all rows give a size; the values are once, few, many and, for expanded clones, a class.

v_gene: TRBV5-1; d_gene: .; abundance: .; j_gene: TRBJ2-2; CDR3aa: CASSLVSGLRGTGELFF; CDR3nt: TGCGCCAGCAGCTTAGTATCCGGGTTGAGAGGCACCGGGGAGCTGTTTTTT
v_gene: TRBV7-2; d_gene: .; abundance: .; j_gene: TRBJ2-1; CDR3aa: CASSRGLAPSYNEQFF; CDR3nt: TGTGCCAGCAGCCGGGGGCTAGCGCCCTCCTACAATGAGCAGTTCTTC
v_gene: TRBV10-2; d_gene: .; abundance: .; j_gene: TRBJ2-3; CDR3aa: CASSETLGADTQYF; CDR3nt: TGCGCCAGCAGTGAGACTCTAGGCGCGGATACGCAGTATTTT
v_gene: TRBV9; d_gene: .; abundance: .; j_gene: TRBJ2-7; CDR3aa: CASSVDPMSRSYEQYF; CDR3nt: TGTGCCAGCAGCGTCGACCCAATGTCCAGATCCTACGAGCAGTACTTC
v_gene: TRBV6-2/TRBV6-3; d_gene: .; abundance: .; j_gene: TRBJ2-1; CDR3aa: CASSARRQGKYNEQFF; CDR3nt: TGTGCCAGCAGTGCCCGTCGGCAGGGAAAGTACAATGAGCAGTTCTTC
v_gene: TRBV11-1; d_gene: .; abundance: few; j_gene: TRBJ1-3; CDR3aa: CASSFPGSGNTIYF; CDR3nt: TGTGCCAGCAGCTTTCCGGGTTCTGGAAACACCATATATTTT
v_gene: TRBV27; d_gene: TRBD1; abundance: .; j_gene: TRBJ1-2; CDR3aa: CASSPTDREGSWLGGYTF; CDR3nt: TGTGCCAGCAGTCCTACGGACAGGGAGGGGAGCTGGCTGGGGGGCTACACCTTC
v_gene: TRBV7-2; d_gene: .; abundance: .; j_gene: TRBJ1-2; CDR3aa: CASSLTGAGVEYGYTF; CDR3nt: TGTGCCAGCAGCTTAACGGGTGCGGGGGTGGAGTATGGCTACACCTTC
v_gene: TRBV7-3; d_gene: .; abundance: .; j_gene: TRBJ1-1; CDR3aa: CASSLSRQTEAFF; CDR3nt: TGTGCCAGCAGCTTATCTAGGCAAACTGAAGCTTTCTTT
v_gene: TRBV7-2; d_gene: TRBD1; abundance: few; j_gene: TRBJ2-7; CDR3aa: CASSLAGQGAYEQYF; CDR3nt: TGTGCCAGCAGCTTAGCGGGACAGGGGGCGTACGAGCAGTACTTC
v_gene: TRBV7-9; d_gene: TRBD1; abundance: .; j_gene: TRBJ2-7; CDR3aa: CASSLALVVTGQNYEQYF; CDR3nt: TGTGCCAGCAGCTTAGCTTTGGTTGTCACGGGACAGAACTACGAGCAGTACTTC
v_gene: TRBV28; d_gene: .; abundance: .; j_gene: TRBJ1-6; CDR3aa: CASSLSQGHNSPLHF; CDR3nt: TGTGCCAGCAGTTTATCTCAGGGCCATAATTCACCCCTCCACTTT
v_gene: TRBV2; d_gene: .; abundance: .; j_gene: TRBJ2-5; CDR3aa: CASTKYGETQYF; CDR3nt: TGTGCCAGCACCAAATACGGGGAGACCCAGTACTTC
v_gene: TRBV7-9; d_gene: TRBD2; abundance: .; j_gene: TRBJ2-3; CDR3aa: CASSLTAGDTDTQYF; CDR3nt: TGTGCCAGCAGCTTAACCGCGGGGGACACAGATACGCAGTATTTT
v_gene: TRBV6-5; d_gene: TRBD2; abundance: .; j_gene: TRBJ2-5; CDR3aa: CASSYGTSGEETQYF; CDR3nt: TGTGCCAGCAGTTACGGGACTAGCGGTGAAGAGACCCAGTACTTC
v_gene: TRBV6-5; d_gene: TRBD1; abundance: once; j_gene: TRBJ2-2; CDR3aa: CASNQQGAIGELFF; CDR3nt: TGTGCCAGCAATCAACAGGGGGCTATCGGGGAGCTGTTTTTT
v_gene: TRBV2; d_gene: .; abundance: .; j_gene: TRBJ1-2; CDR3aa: CASDSLNYGYTF; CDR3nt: TGTGCCAGCGACAGCCTTAACTATGGCTACACCTTC
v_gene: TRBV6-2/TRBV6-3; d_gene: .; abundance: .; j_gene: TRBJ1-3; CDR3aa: CASSYEAWTSSGNTIYF; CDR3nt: TGTGCCAGCAGTTACGAGGCTTGGACGAGCTCTGGAAACACCATATATTTT
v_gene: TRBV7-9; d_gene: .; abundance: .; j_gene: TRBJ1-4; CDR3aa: CASSLRGAYEKLFF; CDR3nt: TGTGCCAGCAGCTTAAGAGGCGCTTATGAAAAACTGTTTTTT
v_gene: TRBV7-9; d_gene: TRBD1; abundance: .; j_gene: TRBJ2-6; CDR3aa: CASSPGTGVNSGANVLTF; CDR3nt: TGTGCCAGCAGCCCCGGGACAGGGGTTAACTCTGGGGCCAACGTCCTGACTTTC
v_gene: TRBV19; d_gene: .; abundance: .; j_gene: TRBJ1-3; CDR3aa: CASEGGSDLVFSGNTIYF; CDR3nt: TGTGCCAGTGAGGGGGGCAGCGACCTCGTTTTCTCTGGAAACACCATATATTTT
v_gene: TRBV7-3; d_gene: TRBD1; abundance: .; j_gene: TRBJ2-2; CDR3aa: CASSGTGATGELFF; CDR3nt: TGTGCCAGCAGCGGGACAGGGGCAACCGGGGAGCTGTTTTTT
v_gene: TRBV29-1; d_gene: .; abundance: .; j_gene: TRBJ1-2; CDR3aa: CSGGNSAYGYTF; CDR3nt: TGCAGCGGAGGAAATTCTGCCTATGGCTACACCTTC
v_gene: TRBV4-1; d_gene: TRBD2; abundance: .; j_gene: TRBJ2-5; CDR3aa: CASSQEGRAQYF; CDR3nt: TGCGCCAGCAGCCAAGAGGGGAGGGCCCAGTACTTC
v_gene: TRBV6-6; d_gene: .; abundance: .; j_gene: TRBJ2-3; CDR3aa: CASSYAVFTDTQYF; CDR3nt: TGTGCCAGCAGTTACGCGGTCTTCACAGATACGCAGTATTTT
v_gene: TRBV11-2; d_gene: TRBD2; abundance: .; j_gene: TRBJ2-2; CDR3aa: CASSFLAGTNTGELFF; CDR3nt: TGTGCCAGCAGCTTCCTAGCGGGCACGAACACCGGGGAGCTGTTTTTT
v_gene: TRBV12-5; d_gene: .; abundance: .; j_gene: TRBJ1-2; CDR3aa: CASALLSRGPYGYTF; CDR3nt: TGTGCTAGTGCCCTCCTGTCCAGGGGCCCCTATGGCTACACCTTC
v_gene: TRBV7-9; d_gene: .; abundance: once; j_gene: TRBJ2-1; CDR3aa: CASSSPLDRTEQFF; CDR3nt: TGTGCCAGCAGCTCCCCCTTGGACCGGACCGAGCAGTTCTTC
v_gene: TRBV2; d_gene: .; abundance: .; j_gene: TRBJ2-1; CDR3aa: CASSAELYNEQFF; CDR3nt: TGTGCCAGCAGCGCCGAACTCTACAATGAGCAGTTCTTC
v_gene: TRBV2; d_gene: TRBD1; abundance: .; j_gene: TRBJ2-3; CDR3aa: CASWAGGPDTDTQYF; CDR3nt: TGTGCCAGCTGGGCAGGGGGTCCAGACACAGATACGCAGTATTTT
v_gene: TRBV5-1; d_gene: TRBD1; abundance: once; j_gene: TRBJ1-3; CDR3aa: CASSLETGGISGNTIYF; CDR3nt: TGCGCCAGCAGCTTGGAAACAGGGGGCATCTCTGGAAACACCATATATTTT
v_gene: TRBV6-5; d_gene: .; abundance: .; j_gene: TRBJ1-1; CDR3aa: CASSYSIRRNTEAFF; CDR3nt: TGTGCCAGCAGTTACTCGATACGAAGGAACACTGAAGCTTTCTTT
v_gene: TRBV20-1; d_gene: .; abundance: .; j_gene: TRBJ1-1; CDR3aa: CSASDLLNTEAFF; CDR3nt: TGCAGTGCTAGTGACCTTTTGAACACTGAAGCTTTCTTT
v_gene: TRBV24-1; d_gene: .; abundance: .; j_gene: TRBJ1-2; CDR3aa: CATSDGPGPPGYTF; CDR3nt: TGTGCCACCAGTGATGGCCCGGGACCCCCAGGCTACACCTTC
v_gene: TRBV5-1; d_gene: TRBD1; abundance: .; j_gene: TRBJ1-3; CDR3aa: CASSTGQGTPGNTIYF; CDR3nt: TGCGCCAGCAGCACGGGACAGGGAACGCCAGGAAACACCATATATTTT
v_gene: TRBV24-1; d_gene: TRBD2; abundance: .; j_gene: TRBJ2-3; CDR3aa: CATSERLAGESTDTQYF; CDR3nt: TGTGCCACCAGTGAGAGACTAGCGGGGGAAAGCACAGATACGCAGTATTTT
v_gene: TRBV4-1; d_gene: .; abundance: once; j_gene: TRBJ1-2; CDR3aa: CASSQETTNYGYTF; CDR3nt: TGCGCCAGCAGCCAAGAGACAACTAACTATGGCTACACCTTC
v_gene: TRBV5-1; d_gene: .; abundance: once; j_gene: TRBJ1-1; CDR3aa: CASSLFGDMNTEAFF; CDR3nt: TGCGCCAGCAGCTTGTTCGGGGACATGAACACTGAAGCTTTCTTT
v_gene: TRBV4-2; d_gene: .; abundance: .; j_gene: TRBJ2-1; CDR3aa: CASSLRDLLMGSYNEQFF; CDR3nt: TGTGCCAGCAGCCTCCGGGACCTACTAATGGGCTCCTACAATGAGCAGTTCTTC
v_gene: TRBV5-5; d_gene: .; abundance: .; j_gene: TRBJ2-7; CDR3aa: CASSLHWSSYEQYF; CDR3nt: TGTGCCAGCAGCTTACACTGGAGCTCCTACGAGCAGTACTTC
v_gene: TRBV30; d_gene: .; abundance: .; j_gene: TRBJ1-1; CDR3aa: CAWSQQGNTEAFF; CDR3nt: TGTGCCTGGAGTCAACAGGGGAACACTGAAGCTTTCTTT
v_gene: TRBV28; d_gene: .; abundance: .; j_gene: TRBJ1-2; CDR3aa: CASSETWRGYGYTF; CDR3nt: TGTGCCAGCAGTGAAACCTGGAGGGGATATGGCTACACCTTC
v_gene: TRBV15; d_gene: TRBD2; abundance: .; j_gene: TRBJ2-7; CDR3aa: CATSSGSVRPYEQYF; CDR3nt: TGTGCCACCAGTAGCGGGAGTGTACGTCCCTACGAGCAGTACTTC
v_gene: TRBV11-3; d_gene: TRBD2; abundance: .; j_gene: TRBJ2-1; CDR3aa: CASSPSSSGGAWNEQFF; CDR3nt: TGTGCCAGCAGCCCGTCGAGTAGCGGGGGGGCCTGGAATGAGCAGTTCTTC
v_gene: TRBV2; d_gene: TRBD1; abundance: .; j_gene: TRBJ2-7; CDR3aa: CASSEDRGTYEQYF; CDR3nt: TGTGCCAGCAGTGAGGACAGGGGTACCTACGAGCAGTACTTC